Sequencing of this TCR beta chain was carried out in a study of CD8+ T cells in alopecia areata. Study information: In an open-label trial, patients got 5 to 10 mg tofacitinib twice daily. Study results and caveats: Researchers report lesional scalp, most notably alopecia totalis/universalis, outstripped normal scalp in clonality.

With regard to this clone: No antigen is known for it.

Investigators isolated RNA and reverse transcribed it into cDNA to act as the sequencing template. Repertoires were generated with immunoSEQ multiplex PCR, while TCRdb's copy carries only in-frame clones and drops some. The data show about 97,000 clones, more than 35% seen once. CDR3 length: 14 amino acids. Germline V lookup: CDR1 MNHEY, CDR2 SVGAGI. Trimming removed 6 bases at V and 3 bases at J, with 12 bases between. The investigators collected lesional scalp punch biopsies and peripheral blood from alopecia areata patients. V gene TRBV6-5 combines with J gene TRBJ1-5; D unclear. Sequenced sample: CD4+ T cells sorted from blood. The receptor comes from a human donor with alopecia areata. The CDR3 DNA reads as TGTGCCAGCAGCGGGAGACGCTTCAATCAGCCCCAGCATTTT. It translates to CASSGRRFNQPQHF.